The rows below give T cell receptor beta chains drawn from one sample of a study of blood T cell repertoires in COVID-19. Data came from immunoSEQ multiplex PCR; TCRdb stores just in-frame clones and leaves some out. There are about 68,000 clones in the sample; around nine tenths occur only once, and 5.5% to 7.5% lies in the top ten. The sample consisted of peripheral blood. The receptors here all came from a man older than 75 with COVID-19, enrolled during active disease. The CDR3 runs from the conserved cysteine through the conserved F or W.

TRBJ1-5	TRBV11-2	CASSTTGRSNQPQHF
TRBJ1-2	TRBV4-1	CASSQDSLLGVNTF
TRBJ1-4	TRBV4-1	CASSQAVRFQANEKLFF
TRBJ1-1	TRBV5-4	CASSPGLWESEAFF
TRBJ1-1	TRBV6-2/TRBV6-3	CASSLLVGAEAFF
TRBJ2-5	TRBV18	CASSPTLGTGEETQYF
TRBJ1-1	TRBV6-1	CASSEALFRAFF
TRBJ2-7	TRBV18	CASSPGTGYEQYF
TRBJ1-3	TRBV27	CASSPDRDGTGNTIYF
TRBJ1-4	TRBV5-1	CASGDRGNEKLFF
TRBJ1-4	TRBV6-6	CASSNTGINEKLFF
TRBJ1-4	TRBV14	CASSPLGGLGGEKLFF
TRBJ2-3	TRBV28	CASSRRGSDTQYF
TRBJ1-1	TRBV3-1/TRBV3-2	CASSQSDRVTEAFF
TRBJ1-1	TRBV28	CASSLGQLEAFF
TRBJ2-2	TRBV5-4	CASSSAGGPTGELFF
TRBJ1-2	TRBV5-1	CASSLVDGGYGYTF
TRBJ1-5	TRBV2	CASSEGQIHQPQHF
TRBJ1-3	TRBV19	CASSIGDRGLGNTIYF
TRBJ2-3	TRBV6-2/TRBV6-3	CASSPETPDTQYF
TRBJ1-2	TRBV3-1/TRBV3-2	CASSQDRRPWGYTF
TRBJ2-5	TRBV5-1	CASSLFVGGETQYF
TRBJ2-7	TRBV14	CASSQDFRHRVRTSGGSDEQYF
TRBJ2-6	TRBV9	CASSGTGQHSGANVLTF
TRBJ2-1	TRBV18	CASSLGTRLIYEQFF
TRBJ2-5	TRBV6-5	CASSYSNREETQYF
TRBJ2-1	TRBV10-3	CASRTGTGHDEQFF
TRBJ1-1	TRBV11-3	CASSRLQPNTEAFF
TRBJ1-2	TRBV6-1	CASSEAKGARNGYTF
TRBJ1-6	TRBV9	CASSPIAGTNNSPLHF
TRBJ2-1	TRBV5-1	CASSLSSGAYNEQFF
TRBJ1-2	TRBV18	CASSPIDSAGYTF
TRBJ2-6	TRBV29-1	CSVTGGTGANVLTF
TRBJ1-2	TRBV4-1	CASSQDQGLANYGYTF
TRBJ2-2	TRBV10-1	CASSESDRGLTGELFF
TRBJ2-3	TRBV5-6	CASSRTGVGRKDTQYF
TRBJ2-5	TRBV19	CASSPTPDTLQETQYF
TRBJ1-2	TRBV11-3	CASSLVAGESGYTF
TRBJ1-1	TRBV5-1	CASSLQEGLNTEAFF
TRBJ1-1	TRBV4-3	CASSQVTGATEAFF
TRBJ2-7	TRBV28	CASRKDTTYEQYF
TRBJ1-2	TRBV19	CASQPGQVYGYTF
TRBJ1-1	TRBV6-2/TRBV6-3	CASSFGTGGGAFF
TRBJ1-2	TRBV3-1/TRBV3-2	CASSRRQGAHYGYTF